This is a list of T cell receptor beta chains from one sample in a study of T cell responses to AZD1222 COVID-19 vaccine. Clones were read by immunoSEQ multiplex PCR, and TCRdb kept only the in-frame ones, dropping some. Seen here are approximately 150,000 clones, 93% observed once, and the top ten hold less than 0.95%. The sample in question was peripheral blood, obtained on day 0 of MenACWY control vaccination. These receptor sequences come from an adult in good health. CDR3s include the opening cysteine and the closing phenylalanine or tryptophan. D genes are given only for firm matches. Clone size, where shown, is once, few, many, or a class for clones that have expanded.

TRBJ1-2	once	16	TRBV15	.	CATSRDLINSNYGYTF	TGTGCCACCAGCAGAGATCTCATAAATTCTAACTATGGCTACACCTTC
TRBJ2-7	.	14	TRBV28	TRBD1	CASGQTGVWYEQYF	TGTGCCAGCGGCCAGACAGGGGTCTGGTACGAGCAGTACTTC
TRBJ1-4	.	13	TRBV10-3	.	CAISLGINEKLFF	TGTGCCATCAGTCTCGGTATTAATGAAAAACTGTTTTTT
TRBJ1-1	.	14	TRBV5-1	.	CASSLVSRNTEAFF	TGCGCCAGCAGCTTGGTGTCGAGAAACACTGAAGCTTTCTTT
TRBJ2-2	.	16	TRBV2	.	CASSEVPTGLTGELFF	TGTGCCAGCAGTGAAGTTCCGACAGGCCTCACCGGGGAGCTGTTTTTT
TRBJ2-7	.	20	TRBV6-7	.	CARPQLPGGKKRECNYEQYF	TGTGCCAGACCACAACTGCCTGGGGGGAAAAAACGGGAGTGTAATTACGAGCAGTACTTC
TRBJ1-2	.	14	TRBV6-5	TRBD1	CASSLGQGYYGYTF	TGTGCCAGCAGTCTCGGACAGGGCTACTATGGCTACACCTTC
TRBJ1-4	.	15	TRBV2	.	CASSIRSQRAEKLFF	TGTGCCAGCAGTATCCGATCACAGAGGGCTGAAAAACTGTTTTTT
TRBJ2-7	.	13	TRBV10-3	TRBD1	CAVAGQGAYEQYF	TGTGCCGTCGCCGGACAGGGGGCTTACGAGCAGTACTTC
TRBJ1-1	.	13	TRBV27	.	CASSLNPFTEAFF	TGTGCCAGCAGTTTGAACCCCTTTACTGAAGCTTTCTTT
TRBJ1-6	.	16	TRBV12-5	.	CASAPPRSSYNSPLHF	TGTGCTAGTGCTCCCCCCCGGAGCTCCTATAATTCACCCCTCCACTTT
TRBJ1-1	few	15	TRBV6-2/TRBV6-3	.	CASSYDPTSGTEAFF	TGTGCCAGCAGTTACGACCCGACCTCGGGGACTGAAGCTTTCTTT
TRBJ2-7	.	13	TRBV19	TRBD2	CASSIKGLAGEYF	TGTGCCAGTAGTATCAAGGGACTAGCGGGAGAATACTTC
TRBJ2-7	once	13	TRBV6-5	TRBD2	CASSQASGYEQYF	TGTGCCAGCTCTCAGGCTAGCGGCTACGAGCAGTACTTC
TRBJ1-6	.	19	TRBV19	TRBD1	CASSRVGQGASSYNSPLHF	TGTGCCAGTAGTAGAGTGGGACAGGGGGCCAGCTCCTATAATTCACCCCTCCACTTT
TRBJ1-5	.	13	TRBV6-5	.	CASSRVGNQPQHF	TGTGCCAGCAGTCGGGTGGGCAATCAGCCCCAGCATTTT
TRBJ1-1	.	15	TRBV4-2	.	CASSRPGPKNTEAFF	TGTGCCAGCAGCCGACCGGGACCGAAGAACACTGAAGCTTTCTTT
TRBJ2-5	.	14	TRBV6-1	.	CASSERAGEETQYF	TGTGCCAGCAGTGAAAGGGCAGGAGAAGAGACCCAGTACTTC
TRBJ2-3	.	15	TRBV5-1	TRBD2	CASSLMGGSADTQYF	TGCGCCAGCAGCTTGATGGGAGGGAGCGCAGATACGCAGTATTTT
TRBJ2-3	.	16	TRBV6-2/TRBV6-3	TRBD2	CASSLTSGGGTDTQYF	TGTGCCAGCAGCCTGACTAGCGGGGGGGGGACAGATACGCAGTATTTT
TRBJ1-2	once	14	TRBV5-5	.	CASSSNGGLYGYTF	TGTGCCAGCAGCTCCAACGGGGGGCTTTATGGCTACACCTTC
TRBJ2-5	.	14	TRBV2	.	CASSEFTHQETQYF	TGTGCCAGCAGTGAATTTACTCATCAAGAGACCCAGTACTTC
TRBJ2-7	.	14	TRBV7-9	.	CASSLDRLGYEQYF	TGTGCCAGCAGCTTAGACAGGTTGGGATACGAGCAGTACTTC
TRBJ2-7	once	13	TRBV5-6	.	CASSSGSLYEQYF	TGTGCCAGCAGCTCGGGCAGTCTCTACGAGCAGTACTTC
TRBJ2-1	.	15	TRBV27	TRBD2	CASSYLAGGRDEQFF	TGTGCCAGCAGTTATCTAGCGGGAGGGCGGGATGAGCAGTTCTTC
TRBJ2-1	.	15	TRBV6-5	.	CASSFSHSSYNEQFF	TGTGCCAGCAGTTTTTCCCATAGCTCCTACAATGAGCAGTTCTTC
TRBJ2-7	.	13	TRBV6-2/TRBV6-3	.	CASSYAGSDEQYF	TGTGCCAGCAGTTACGCGGGATCGGACGAGCAGTACTTC
TRBJ1-6	.	13	TRBV6-5	.	CASSQNGNSPLHF	TGTGCCAGCAGTCAGAATGGGAATTCACCCCTCCACTTT
TRBJ2-7	.	14	TRBV30	.	CAWSGGLTSYEQYF	TGTGCCTGGAGTGGGGGACTCACCTCCTACGAGCAGTACTTC
TRBJ1-4	.	17	TRBV7-9	.	CASSLFVGFQTNEKLFF	TGTGCCAGCAGCTTATTTGTAGGGTTCCAAACTAATGAAAAACTGTTTTTT
TRBJ1-1	.	14	TRBV3-1/TRBV3-2	TRBD1	CASSQWDRTIEAFF	TGTGCCAGCAGCCAATGGGACAGAACTATTGAAGCTTTCTTT
TRBJ1-1	.	15	TRBV5-8	.	CASSLYGDMNTEAFF	TGTGCCAGCAGCTTATATGGGGATATGAACACTGAAGCTTTCTTT